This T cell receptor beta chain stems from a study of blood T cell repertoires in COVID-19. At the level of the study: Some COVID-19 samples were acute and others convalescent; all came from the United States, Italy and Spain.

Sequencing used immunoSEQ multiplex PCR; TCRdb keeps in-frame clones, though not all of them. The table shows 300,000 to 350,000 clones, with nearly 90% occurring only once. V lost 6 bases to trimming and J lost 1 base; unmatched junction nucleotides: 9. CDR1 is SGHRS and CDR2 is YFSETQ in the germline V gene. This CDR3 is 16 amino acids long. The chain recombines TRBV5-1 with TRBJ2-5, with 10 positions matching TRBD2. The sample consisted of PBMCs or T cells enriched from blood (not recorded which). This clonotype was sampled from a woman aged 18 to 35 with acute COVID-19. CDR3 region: CASTNLGLARQETQYF. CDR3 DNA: TGCGCCAGCACCAATCTGGGACTAGCGCGCCAAGAGACCCAGTACTTC. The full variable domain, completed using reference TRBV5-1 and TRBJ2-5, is KAGVTQTPRYLIKTRGQQVTLSCSPISGHRSVSWYQQTPGQGLQFLFEYFSETQRNKGNFPGRFSGRQFSNSRSEMNVSTLELGDSALYLCASTNLGLARQETQYFGPGTRLLVL.